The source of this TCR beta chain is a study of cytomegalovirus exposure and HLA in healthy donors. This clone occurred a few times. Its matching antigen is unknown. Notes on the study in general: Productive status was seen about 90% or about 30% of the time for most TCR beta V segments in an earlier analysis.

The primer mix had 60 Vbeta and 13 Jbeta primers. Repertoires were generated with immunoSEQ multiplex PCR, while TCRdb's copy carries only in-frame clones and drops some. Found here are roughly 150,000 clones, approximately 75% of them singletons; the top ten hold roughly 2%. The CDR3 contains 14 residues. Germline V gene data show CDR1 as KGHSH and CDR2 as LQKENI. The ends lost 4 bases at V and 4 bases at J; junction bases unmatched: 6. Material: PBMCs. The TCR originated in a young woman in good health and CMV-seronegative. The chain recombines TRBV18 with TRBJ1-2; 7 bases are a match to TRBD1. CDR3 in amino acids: CASSQDRVGYGYTF. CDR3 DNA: TGTGCCAGCTCACAAGACAGGGTGGGCTATGGCTACACCTTC.